This entry is about one T cell receptor beta chain. Its antigen is not known. CDR1 and CDR2 (germline): MNHEY, SVGAGI. CDR3 length equals 16 residues. Trimming shortened V by 0 bases and J by 9 bases, and 18 bases separated the two germline ends. With sequencing, the targeted depth ranged from 1 in 200,000 to 1 in 1 million T cells. TCRdb's table, derived via immunoSEQ multiplex PCR, lists solely in-frame clones and lacks some. Of about 310,000 clones in the sample, about 80% were seen once. The data originate from a study of cytotoxic CD8 clonotypes in ibrutinib-treated CLL. Study information: Across the patients, roughly 10 were relapsed/refractory, about 15 treatment-naive and roughly 17 IGHV unmutated. General observations from the study: For progressing versus sustained-remission patients, sampling times were not the same. Clonality was elevated at ibrutinib response and had returned toward baseline at progression.

Source: PBMCs, taken before ibrutinib treatment. The sequence was obtained from a human donor with chronic lymphocytic leukemia. V usage is TRBV6-5 and J usage is TRBJ2-1, with D maybe TRBD2 (5 bases). CDR3 in DNA: TGTGCCAGCAGTTACTCGCCCAGCGGCCGTTATGGTGAGCAGTTCTTC. Its translation: CASSYSPSGRYGEQFF.